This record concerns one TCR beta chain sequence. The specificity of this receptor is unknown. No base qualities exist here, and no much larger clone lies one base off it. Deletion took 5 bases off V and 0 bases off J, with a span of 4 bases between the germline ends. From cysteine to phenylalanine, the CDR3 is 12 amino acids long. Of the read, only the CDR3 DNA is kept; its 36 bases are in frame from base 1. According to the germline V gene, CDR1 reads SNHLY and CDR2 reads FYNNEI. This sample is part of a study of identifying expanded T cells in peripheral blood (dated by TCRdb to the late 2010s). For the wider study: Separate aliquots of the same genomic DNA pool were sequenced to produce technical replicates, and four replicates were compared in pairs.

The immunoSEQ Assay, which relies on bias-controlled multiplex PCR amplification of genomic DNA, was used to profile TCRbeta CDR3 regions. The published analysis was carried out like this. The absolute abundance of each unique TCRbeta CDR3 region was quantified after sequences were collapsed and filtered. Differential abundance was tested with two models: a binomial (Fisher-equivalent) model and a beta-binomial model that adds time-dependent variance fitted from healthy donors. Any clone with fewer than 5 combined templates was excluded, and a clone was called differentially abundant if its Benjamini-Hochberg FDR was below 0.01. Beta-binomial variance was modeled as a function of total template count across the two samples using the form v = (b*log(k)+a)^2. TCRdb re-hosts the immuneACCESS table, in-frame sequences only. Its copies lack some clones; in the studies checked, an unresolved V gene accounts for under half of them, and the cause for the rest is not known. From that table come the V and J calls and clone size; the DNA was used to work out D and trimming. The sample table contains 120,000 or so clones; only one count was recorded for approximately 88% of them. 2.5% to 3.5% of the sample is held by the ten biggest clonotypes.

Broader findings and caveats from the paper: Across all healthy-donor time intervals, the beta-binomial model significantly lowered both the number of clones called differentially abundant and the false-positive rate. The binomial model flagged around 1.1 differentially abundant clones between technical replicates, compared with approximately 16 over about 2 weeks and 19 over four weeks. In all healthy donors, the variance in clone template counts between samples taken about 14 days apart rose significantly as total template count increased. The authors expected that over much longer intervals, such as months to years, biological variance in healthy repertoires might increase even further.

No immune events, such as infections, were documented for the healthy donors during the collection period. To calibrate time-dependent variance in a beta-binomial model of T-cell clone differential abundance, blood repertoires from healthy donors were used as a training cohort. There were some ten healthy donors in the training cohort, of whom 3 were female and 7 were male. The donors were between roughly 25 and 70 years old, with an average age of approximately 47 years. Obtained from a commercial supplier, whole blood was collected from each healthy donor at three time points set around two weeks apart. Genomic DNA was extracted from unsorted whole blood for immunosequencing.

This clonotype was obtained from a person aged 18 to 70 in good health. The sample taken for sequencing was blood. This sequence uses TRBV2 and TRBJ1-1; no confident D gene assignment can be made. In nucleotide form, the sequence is TGTGCCAGCAGTTTTCTGAACACTGAAGCTTTCTTT. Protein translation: CASSFLNTEAFF.